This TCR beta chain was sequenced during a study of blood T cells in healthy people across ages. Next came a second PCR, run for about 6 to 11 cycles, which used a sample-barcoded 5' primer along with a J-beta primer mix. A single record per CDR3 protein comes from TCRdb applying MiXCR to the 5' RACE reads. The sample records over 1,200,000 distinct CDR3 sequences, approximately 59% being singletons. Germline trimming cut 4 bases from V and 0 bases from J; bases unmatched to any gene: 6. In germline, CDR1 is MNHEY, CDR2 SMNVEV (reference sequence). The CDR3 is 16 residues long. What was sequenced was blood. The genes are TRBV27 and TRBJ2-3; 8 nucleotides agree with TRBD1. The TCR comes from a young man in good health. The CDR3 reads CASSSTGASSTDTQYF. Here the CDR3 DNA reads TGTGCCAGCAGTTCGACAGGGGCTTCTAGCACAGATACGCAGTATTTT.